In its sample, the clone carrying this T cell receptor (beta chain) was seen once. The sample is drawn from a study of blood T cell repertoires in COVID-19. Study-level information: Sources were T cells, B-cell-depleted T cells, or PBMCs; the material itself was cDNA or gDNA.

The assay was immunoSEQ multiplex PCR, and TCRdb's table has in-frame clones only and misses some. The sample records around 370,000 clones, around nine tenths being singletons. The V and J ends lost 1 base and 3 bases respectively, with 10 bases between them. Germline V lookup: CDR1 SGHNT, CDR2 YENEEA. The CDR3 consists of 15 residues. This TCR came from a woman between 18 and 29 years old who had recovered from COVID-19. Sequences were obtained from peripheral blood. The chain is built from TRBV11-3 and TRBJ2-1; the D gene is possibly TRBD1 (6 bases). The CDR3 bases are TGTGCCAGCAGCTTAGTTACAGGGTACTACAATGAGCAGTTCTTC. Its protein product is CASSLVTGYYNEQFF.